Sequencing of this T cell receptor beta chain was carried out in a study of cytomegalovirus exposure and HLA in healthy donors. Findings and limits, study-wide: Most TCR sequences were rare, but some public TCRs occurred in many donors.

The PCR ran on 60 Vbeta and 13 Jbeta primers. Libraries were prepared by immunoSEQ multiplex PCR; TCRdb keeps only in-frame clonotypes and omits some of them. The table includes some 130,000 clones, about 80% detected once. A word on this clone: Its antigen is unknown.

The TCR was taken from a male donor in good health and CMV-seronegative. The sequenced sample consisted of PBMCs.

The CDR3 is CASSQVMSSSSANYGYTF. CDR3 coding DNA: TGTGCCAGCAGCCAAGTCATGTCAAGTTCCTCGGCTAACTATGGCTACACCTTC. The chain links TRBV4-2 to TRBJ1-2; no firm D call. The CDR3 covers 18 residues. With 1 base removed from V and 0 bases from J, the gap between germline ends came to 18 bases. The V gene's germline CDR1 is LGHNA and CDR2 YNFKEQ.